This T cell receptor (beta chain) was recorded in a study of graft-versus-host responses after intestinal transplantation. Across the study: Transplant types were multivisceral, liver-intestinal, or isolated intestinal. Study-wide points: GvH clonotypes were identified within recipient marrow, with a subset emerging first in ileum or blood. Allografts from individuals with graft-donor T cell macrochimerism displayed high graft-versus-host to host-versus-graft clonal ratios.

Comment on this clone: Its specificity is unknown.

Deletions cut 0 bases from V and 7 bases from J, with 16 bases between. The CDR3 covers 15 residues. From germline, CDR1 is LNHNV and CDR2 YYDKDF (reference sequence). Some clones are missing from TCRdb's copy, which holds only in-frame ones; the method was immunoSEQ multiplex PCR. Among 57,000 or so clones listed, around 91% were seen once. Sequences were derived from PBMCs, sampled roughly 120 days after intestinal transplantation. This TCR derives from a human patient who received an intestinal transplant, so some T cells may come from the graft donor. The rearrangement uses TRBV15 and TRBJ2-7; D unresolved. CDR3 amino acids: CATSRDSTFLREQYF. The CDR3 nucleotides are TGTGCCACCAGCAGAGATTCGACGTTTTTACGGGAGCAGTACTTC.